The 21 T cell receptor beta chains below come from one sample, sequenced in a study of cytomegalovirus exposure and HLA in healthy donors. Amplification used 60 Vbeta primers and 13 Jbeta primers. Assay: immunoSEQ multiplex PCR; the TCRdb copy retains only in-frame clones and omits some. The sample gives some 180,000 clones, about 10% of which show up once; approximately 1.4% is in the top ten. Sequences were obtained from PBMCs. The receptors stem from a woman in her 30s in good health and CMV-seropositive.

The chain combines TRBV29-1 with TRBJ1-2, with D perhaps TRBD1 (6 bases). V was pared by 5 bases and J by 7 bases, with 14 bases between. The CDR3 is 12 amino acids. From germline, CDR1 is SQVTM and CDR2 ANQGSEA. CDR3 in DNA: TGCAGCGTTTACAGGGCCCCCGGTGGCTACACCTTC. As protein: CSVYRAPGGYTF.

The genes are TRBV11-2 and TRBJ2-5; TRBD2 matches at 9 bases. Looked up from germline, CDR1 is SGHAT and CDR2 is FQNNGV. J gave up 4 bases and V 4 bases, and 10 bases lay outside the gene matches. This CDR3 comprises 16 residues. CDR3 protein: CASSYASGNGVETQYF. DNA for the CDR3: TGTGCCAGCAGCTACGCTAGCGGGAACGGGGTAGAGACCCAGTACTTC.

The chain uses TRBV18 and TRBJ2-1; 7 nucleotides line up with TRBD2. V shed 4 bases and J 7 bases; nucleotides not matched to a gene: 10. Germline assignment: CDR1 KGHSH and CDR2 LQKENI. CDR3 size: 15 residues. The CDR3 DNA reads as TGTGCCAGCTCACTGGGACTACCCTTGGGGAATGAGCAGTTCTTC. Its protein product is CASSLGLPLGNEQFF.

The rearrangement uses TRBV18 and TRBJ2-3; TRBD2 agrees at 13 bases. With V trimmed by 3 bases and J by 4 bases, 1 base remained unmatched. This CDR3 has 15 amino acids. Germline loops: CDR1 KGHSH, CDR2 LQKENI. The CDR3 DNA sequence: TGTGCCAGCTCACCCACTAGCGGGAGGGCAGATACGCAGTATTTT. Its protein is CASSPTSGRADTQYF.

The gene calls are TRBV27 and TRBJ2-1, with 9 bases fitting TRBD2. CDR3 length: 14 residues. Trimming at V came to 7 bases and at J to 4 bases, leaving 5 bases not matched to a gene. The V gene's germline CDR1 is MNHEY and CDR2 SMNVEV (reference sequence). This CDR3 reads CASIGLAGYNEQFF. The CDR3 nucleotides are TGTGCCAGCATTGGCCTAGCGGGGTACAATGAGCAGTTCTTC.

DNA for the CDR3: TGTGCCAGCACCCAGGCAGATACGCAGTATTTT. Its translation is CASTQADTQYF. The chain links TRBV5-6 to TRBJ2-3, with D unclear. Germline values: CDR1 SGHDT, CDR2 YYEEEE. V lost 6 bases and J lost 4, with 6 bases in between. The CDR3 sequence is 11 residues long.

This clone occurred a few times. The gene calls are TRBV7-2 and TRBJ2-7, with TRBD2 matching over 9 bases. Germline assignment: CDR1 SGHTA and CDR2 FQGNSA. This CDR3 has 15 amino acids. V lost 6 bases, J lost 0 bases, and 6 bases stayed unmatched. The CDR3 loop reads CASRLDSGSSYEQYF. The CDR3 DNA reads TGTGCCAGCAGACTAGATAGCGGGAGCTCCTACGAGCAGTACTTC.

This clone was detected a few times. This chain's CDR3 is CAWQGLSYEQYF. CDR3 coding DNA: TGTGCCTGGCAGGGGTTATCCTACGAGCAGTACTTC. The V and J genes are TRBV30 and TRBJ2-7, with a possible D match to TRBD1 (6 bases). Germline V gene data show CDR1 as GTSNPN and CDR2 as SVGIG (reference sequence). The CDR3 runs to 12 residues. V lost 5 bases, J lost 1 base, and 9 bases lay in between.

This clone was seen a handful of times. The gene calls are TRBV5-1 and TRBJ2-1, with 11 bases fitting TRBD2. The CDR3 has 14 residues. CDR1 and CDR2 from the germline V gene are SGHRS and YFSETQ. V shed 7 bases and J 5 bases; nucleotides not matched to a gene: 5. This CDR3 reads CASFLLAGDNEQFF. The CDR3 DNA reads TGCGCCAGCTTTCTACTAGCGGGAGACAATGAGCAGTTCTTC.

This clone has a handful of counts. The chain couples TRBV7-9 to TRBJ1-2, with 10 positions matching TRBD1. This CDR3 is 16 amino acids long. Per the germline V gene, CDR1 is SEHNR and CDR2 is FQNEAQ (reference sequence). V shed 2 bases, J shed 0 bases, and the junction held 3 bases outside the gene matches. CDR3: CASSLPGQGANYGYTF. DNA of the CDR3: TGTGCCAGCAGCTTACCCGGACAGGGGGCTAACTATGGCTACACCTTC.

This clone has more than one count but fewer than ten. V and J are TRBV14 and TRBJ1-4, with a weak D call TRBD1 (5 bases). The CDR3 contains 17 residues. V lost 3 bases to trimming and J lost 0 bases, with 14 bases between them. Germline lookup yields CDR1 SGHDN and CDR2 FVKESK. CDR3 residues: CASSQHGHFATNEKLFF. The CDR3, as DNA: TGTGCCAGCAGCCAGCACGGACACTTTGCAACTAATGAAAAACTGTTTTTT. The entire variable domain, with the rest obtained from reference TRBV14 and TRBJ1-4, is as follows: EAGVTQFPSHSVIEKGQTVTLRCDPISGHDNLYWYRRVMGKEIKFLLHFVKESKQDESGMPNNRFLAERTGGTYSTLKVQPAELEDSGVYFCASSQHGHFATNEKLFFGSGTQLSVL.

A few counts support this clone. The V call is TRBV5-1, the J call TRBJ1-2, with a tentative D call TRBD1 (6 bases). Looked up from germline, CDR1 is SGHRS and CDR2 is YFSETQ. Trimming took off 2 bases at V and 3 bases at J, with 14 bases between the two ends. CDR3 size: 15 residues. The CDR3 DNA reads as TGCGCCAGCAGCTTCGTTGGGGGCGGTGACTATGGCTACACCTTC. Translated, it gives CASSFVGGGDYGYTF. The variable domain in full, with the rest retrieved from reference TRBV5-1 and TRBJ1-2, is KAGVTQTPRYLIKTRGQQVTLSCSPISGHRSVSWYQQTPGQGLQFLFEYFSETQRNKGNFPGRFSGRQFSNSRSEMNVSTLELGDSALYLCASSFVGGGDYGYTFGSGTRLTVV.

This chain connects TRBV9 to TRBJ2-3, with D perhaps matching TRBD2 (5 bases). Germline-derived CDR1 and CDR2 are SGDLS and YYNGEE. The CDR3 totals 15 residues. V was shortened by 1 base and J by 2 bases, with 11 bases between the two germline ends. CDR3 bases: TGTGCCAGCAGCGTACGGGATCCACACACAGATACGCAGTATTTT. This gives the protein CASSVRDPHTDTQYF.

This clone was observed a handful of times. V usage is TRBV4-1 and J usage is TRBJ1-4; 9 nucleotides agree with TRBD1. The germline CDR1 and CDR2 sequences are MGHRA and YSYEKL. The CDR3 loop spans 16 amino acids. V dropped 4 bases and J dropped 7; count of bases not matched to a gene: 10. The CDR3 DNA is TGCGCCAGCAGCCCCCCCCGGGACAGGGTCAGTGAAAAACTGTTTTTT. This encodes CASSPPRDRVSEKLFF.

J is TRBJ1-4 and V is TRBV6-5, with TRBD1 as a possible D gene (6 bases). V shed 5 bases and J shed 7 bases, with 17 bases lying between them. This CDR3 contains 15 residues. CDR1 and CDR2 from the germline V gene are MNHEY and SVGAGI. The DNA for the CDR3 is TGTGCCAGCAGTCTCCTAGGACAGAAAGGTGAAAAACTGTTTTTT. The encoded protein is CASSLLGQKGEKLFF.

The chain combines TRBV5-1 with TRBJ2-1, with 8 bases lining up with TRBD2. The CDR3 has 15 residues. Per germline, CDR1 SGHRS and CDR2 YFSETQ. Unmatched junction bases numbered 6, after V lost 1 base and J lost 6 bases. Here the CDR3 DNA reads TGCGCCAGCAGCTTGACCCAGCGGGAGTTCAATGAGCAGTTCTTC. As protein: CASSLTQREFNEQFF.

The chain combines TRBV7-9 with TRBJ1-4; 8 bases line up with TRBD1. With V trimmed by 1 base and J by 7 bases, 5 bases remained unmatched. CDR1 and CDR2 from the germline V gene are SEHNR and FQNEAQ (reference sequence). The CDR3 is made up of 15 amino acids. CDR3 region: CASSLGSTGVEKLFF. CDR3 bases: TGTGCCAGCAGCTTAGGTTCGACAGGGGTTGAAAAACTGTTTTTT.

This clone was seen a handful of times. The rearrangement joins TRBV27 to TRBJ2-7; D possibly corresponds to TRBD2 (7 bases). Trimming left V 6 bases short and J 4 bases short, with 22 bases between. The CDR3 has 16 amino acids. Germline V gene data show CDR1 as MNHEY and CDR2 as SMNVEV (reference sequence). In nucleotides, the CDR3 is TGTGCCAGCAGCTGGTTGGGGGGGCGCTCGGGTTACGAGCAGTACTTC. Its translation is CASSWLGGRSGYEQYF.

This clone occurred a few times. The chain joins TRBV11-2 to TRBJ2-3; the match to TRBD1 covers 9 bases. This CDR3 has 14 amino acids. The trim removed 5 bases at V and 3 bases at J, leaving 3 bases unmatched. Germline-derived CDR1 and CDR2 are SGHAT and FQNNGV. CDR3 nucleotide sequence: TGTGCCAGCAGCCGGGACAGGGCAACAGATACGCAGTATTTT. Its protein is CASSRDRATDTQYF.

This clone was counted only a few times. The chain uses TRBV9 and TRBJ1-4; perhaps TRBD1 as D (5 bases). Trimming removed 3 bases from V and 2 bases from J, with 11 bases in between. Looked up from germline, CDR1 is SGDLS and CDR2 is YYNGEE. The CDR3 consists of 15 residues. CDR3 DNA sequence: TGTGCCAGCAGCGCAGACAGCTTTACTAATGAAAAACTGTTTTTT. Translating it yields CASSADSFTNEKLFF.

The chain combines TRBV29-1 with TRBJ1-2; weak D call: TRBD1 (5 bases). Germline V gives CDR1 SQVTM, CDR2 ANQGSEA. Trimming left V 4 bases short and J 0 bases short, with 12 bases between. There are 14 residues in the CDR3. CDR3 sequence: CSVGGASANYGYTF. Written as DNA, the CDR3 is TGCAGCGTTGGCGGGGCCTCAGCTAACTATGGCTACACCTTC.